The 17 T cell receptor beta chains below were found in one sample sequenced in a study of T cell responses to AZD1222 COVID-19 vaccine. The protocol was immunoSEQ multiplex PCR, while the TCRdb copy is restricted to in-frame clones and leaves out a portion. Of 150,000 to 200,000 clones in the sample, around 95% were seen once. The sample in question was peripheral blood, obtained on day 0 of AZD1222 vaccination. Receptors originate from an adult in good health.

This sequence joins TRBV4-2 and TRBJ2-1; 8 bases line up with TRBD2. V shed 3 bases, J shed 7 bases, and the junction held 5 bases outside the gene matches. The CDR3 is 14 residues long. CDR1 and CDR2 from the germline V gene are LGHNA and YNFKEQ. The CDR3 DNA sequence: TGTGCCAGCAGCCACCCAGCGGGAGTGAATGAGCAGTTCTTC. This encodes CASSHPAGVNEQFF.

The rearrangement joins TRBV24-1 to TRBJ2-7; 7 bases are shared with TRBD1. The V gene's germline CDR1 is KGHDR and CDR2 SFDVKD. This CDR3 is built from 12 residues. Trimming at V came to 4 bases and at J to 4 bases, leaving 0 bases not matched to a gene. The chain's CDR3 is CATSETGYEQYF. The CDR3 DNA follows: TGTGCCACCAGTGAGACAGGGTACGAGCAGTACTTC.

The rearrangement joins TRBV28 to TRBJ2-2; D remains unclear. Trimming removed 3 bases at V and 6 bases at J, with 5 bases between. The CDR3 is made up of 12 amino acids. Germline CDR1 reads MDHEN; CDR2 reads SYDVKM. The CDR3 DNA reads as TGTGCCAGCAGTTTTGAGGCCGGGGAGCTGTTTTTT. Translating gives CASSFEAGELFF. The full variable domain, rest sourced from reference TRBV28 and TRBJ2-2, is DVKVTQSSRYLVKRTGEKVFLECVQDMDHENMFWYRQDPGLGLRLIYFSYDVKMKEKGDIPEGYSVSREKKERFSLILESASTNQTSMYLCASSFEAGELFFGEGSRLTVL.

The chain is built from TRBV9 and TRBJ1-4, with D possibly being TRBD1 (5 bases). The V gene's germline CDR1 is SGDLS and CDR2 YYNGEE. The CDR3 runs to 14 residues. Trimming shortened V by 7 bases and J by 3 bases, and 13 bases separated the two germline ends. In DNA, the CDR3 is TGTGCCAGCGGCGGAGGGGAGGCTAATGAAAAACTGTTTTTT. It translates to CASGGGEANEKLFF.

The V call is TRBV28, the J call TRBJ2-7, with 7 bases identical to TRBD1. The germline V gene has CDR1 MDHEN and CDR2 SYDVKM. The CDR3 runs 14 residues. Trimming cost V 6 bases and J 4 bases; bases outside gene matches: 9. This chain's CDR3 is CASRGDRVGYEQYF. CDR3 bases: TGTGCCAGCAGGGGTGACAGGGTGGGATACGAGCAGTACTTC.

V usage is TRBV29-1 and J usage is TRBJ1-4; D gene uncertain. The CDR3 loop spans 12 amino acids. Looked up from germline, CDR1 is SQVTM and CDR2 is ANQGSEA. V was pared by 5 bases and J by 0 bases, with 4 bases between. The CDR3 DNA follows: TGCAGCGTTTCTGCAACTAATGAAAAACTGTTTTTT. Its protein product is CSVSATNEKLFF.

This sequence joins TRBV6-2 or TRBV6-3 and TRBJ2-1; no clear D. CDR1 MNHEY and CDR2 SVGEGT come from the germline V gene. V was pared by 6 bases and J by 7 bases, with 13 bases between. CDR3 length equals 13 residues. The CDR3 DNA is TGTGCCAGCAGCAAATTAGGTGGAAATGAGCAGTTCTTC. It is translated as CASSKLGGNEQFF.

This sequence joins TRBV12-2 and TRBJ2-3; no DNA check was done on the table's D call, TRBD1. TRBV12-2 constitutes a pseudogene. The CDR3 is 12 amino acids. DNA for the CDR3: TGTGCAAGTCGCTTATCCAGGAACACGCAGTATTTT. Its protein product is CASRLSRNTQYF.

This clone was seen only once. The chain links TRBV13 to TRBJ2-1; TRBD1 agrees at 8 bases. V lost 5 bases to trimming and J lost 10 bases; unmatched junction nucleotides: 10. The germline gives CDR1 PRHDT, CDR2 FYEKMQ (reference sequence). The CDR3 sequence is 14 residues long. The CDR3 protein is CASSLIRDRSEQFF. Written as DNA, the CDR3 is TGTGCCAGCAGCCTCATCCGGGACAGGTCCGAGCAGTTCTTC.

The chain has TRBV5-4 and TRBJ1-1, with unresolved D. CDR3 size: 13 residues. V was shortened by 1 base and J by 3 bases, with 7 bases between the two germline ends. CDR1 is SGHNT and CDR2 is YYREEE in the germline V gene (reference sequence). The CDR3 DNA follows: TGTGCCAGCAGCTTGCAAGTCCACACTGAAGCTTTCTTT. Translating gives CASSLQVHTEAFF. Full variable domain (missing parts from reference TRBV5-4 and TRBJ1-1): ETGVTQSPTHLIKTRGQQVTLRCSSQSGHNTVSWYQQALGQGPQFIFQYYREEENGRGNFPPRFSGLQFPNYSSELNVNALELDDSALYLCASSLQVHTEAFFGQGTRLTVV.

V is TRBV7-3 and J is TRBJ2-5, with TRBD2 identical over 7 bases. V was clipped by 5 bases and J by 4 bases; unmatched bases: 7. The CDR3 loop spans 14 amino acids. Germline assignment: CDR1 SGHTA and CDR2 FQGTGA. In DNA form, the CDR3 reads TGTGCCAGCAGCCCAGGACTAGGGCTAGAGACCCAGTACTTC. The encoded protein is CASSPGLGLETQYF. Drawing the rest from reference TRBV7-3 and TRBJ2-5, the complete variable domain is GAGVSQTPSNKVTEKGKYVELRCDPISGHTALYWYRQSLGQGPEFLIYFQGTGAADDSGLPNDRFFAVRPEGSVSTLKIQRTERGDSAVYLCASSPGLGLETQYFGPGTRLLVL.

The chain uses TRBV19 and TRBJ1-4; TRBD1 matches at 9 bases. The germline CDR1 and CDR2 sequences are LNHDA and SQIVND (reference sequence). Trimming took 1 base from V and 14 from J; bases not matched to a gene: 14. This CDR3 spans 16 amino acids. The CDR3 DNA reads TGTGCCAGTAGTATAGCGCCAACCGGGACAGGGACGGGGCTGTTTTTT. Translation gives CASSIAPTGTGTGLFF.

The chain joins TRBV7-2 to TRBJ1-5; a possible D gene is TRBD1 (6 bases). CDR3 length: 17 amino acids. The germline V gene has CDR1 SGHTA and CDR2 FQGNSA. Trimming stripped 0 bases from V and 0 bases from J, with 12 bases between. The CDR3 sequence: CASSLARGIYSNQPQHF. The CDR3 DNA sequence: TGTGCCAGCAGCTTAGCAAGGGGGATTTATAGCAATCAGCCCCAGCATTTT.

This clone was seen a single time. The rearrangement links TRBV30 to TRBJ1-2, with a possible D match to TRBD1 (6 bases). Trimming stripped 4 bases from V and 2 bases from J, with 11 bases between. The CDR3 covers 13 residues. The V gene's germline CDR1 is GTSNPN and CDR2 SVGIG (reference sequence). The CDR3 protein is CAWTGGRNYGYTF. The DNA of the CDR3 is TGTGCCTGGACCGGGGGGCGAAACTATGGCTACACCTTC.

The chain recombines TRBV2 with TRBJ1-1; D might be TRBD1 (6 bases). CDR3 length equals 14 residues. Trimming cost V 3 bases and J 0 bases, with 8 bases left between them. CDR1 and CDR2 from the germline V gene are SNHLY and FYNNEI. For the CDR3, the DNA is TGTGCCAGCAGTGAGGACAGATTGAACACTGAAGCTTTCTTT. It yields the protein CASSEDRLNTEAFF.

The rearrangement joins TRBV19 to TRBJ1-5; 8 bases map to TRBD1. The CDR3 totals 15 residues. Germline CDR1 reads LNHDA; CDR2 reads SQIVND (reference sequence). The ends lost 5 bases at V and 6 bases at J; junction bases unmatched: 9. The DNA for the CDR3 is TGTGCCAGTAGTCAACATCAGGGGGCGGGTCAGCCCCAGCATTTT. Its translation: CASSQHQGAGQPQHF.

This clone was observed a single time. This rearrangement joins TRBV7-7 to TRBJ2-2; the D call may be TRBD1 or TRBD2 (5 bases each). Germline V gives CDR1 SSHAT, CDR2 FNYEAQ (reference sequence). V lost 3 bases and J lost 4, with 12 bases in between. The CDR3 contains 15 residues. CDR3 in amino acids: CASSFGAGFTGELFF. The CDR3 DNA sequence: TGTGCCAGCAGCTTCGGGGCGGGCTTCACCGGGGAGCTGTTTTTT. The complete variable domain, with remaining parts taken from reference TRBV7-7 and TRBJ2-2, reads GAGVSQSPRYKVTKRGQDVTLRCDPISSHATLYWYQQALGQGPEFLTYFNYEAQPDKSGLPSDRFSAERPEGSISTLTIQRTEQRDSAMYRCASSFGAGFTGELFFGEGSRLTVL.